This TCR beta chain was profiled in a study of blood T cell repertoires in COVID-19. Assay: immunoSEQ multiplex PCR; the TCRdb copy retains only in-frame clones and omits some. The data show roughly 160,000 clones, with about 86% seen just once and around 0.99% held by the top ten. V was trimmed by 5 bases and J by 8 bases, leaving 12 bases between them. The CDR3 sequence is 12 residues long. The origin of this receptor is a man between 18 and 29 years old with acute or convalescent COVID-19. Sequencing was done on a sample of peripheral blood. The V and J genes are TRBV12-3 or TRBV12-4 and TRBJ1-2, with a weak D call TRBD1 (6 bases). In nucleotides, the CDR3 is TGTGCCAGCAGTCCACAGGGACGAGGCTACACCTTC. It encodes CASSPQGRGYTF.